This T cell receptor beta chain originates from a study of blood T cell repertoires in COVID-19. Turning to the study itself: Collection of acute and convalescent COVID-19 samples took place in the United States, Italy and Spain. From T cells, B-cell-depleted T cells, or PBMCs came the material, which was cDNA or gDNA.

Recruited during active infection, patients (from Seattle) were subsequently followed longitudinally. Sequencing used immunoSEQ multiplex PCR; TCRdb keeps in-frame clones, though not all of them. The profile shows hundreds of thousands of clones, just under 90% of them singletons. The length of the CDR3 is 14 residues. Trimming took 4 bases from V and 8 from J, leaving 15 bases between them. Germline CDR1 is SGHRS and CDR2 is YFSETQ. The sequence derives from a woman aged 25 to 39 with COVID-19, enrolled during active disease. Sequencing was carried out using peripheral blood. The chain couples TRBV5-1 to TRBJ1-4; D call uncertain. Written as DNA, the CDR3 is TGCGCCAGCAGCACTACCGAGGGTGGGGAAAAACTGTTTTTT. Translated: CASSTTEGGEKLFF.